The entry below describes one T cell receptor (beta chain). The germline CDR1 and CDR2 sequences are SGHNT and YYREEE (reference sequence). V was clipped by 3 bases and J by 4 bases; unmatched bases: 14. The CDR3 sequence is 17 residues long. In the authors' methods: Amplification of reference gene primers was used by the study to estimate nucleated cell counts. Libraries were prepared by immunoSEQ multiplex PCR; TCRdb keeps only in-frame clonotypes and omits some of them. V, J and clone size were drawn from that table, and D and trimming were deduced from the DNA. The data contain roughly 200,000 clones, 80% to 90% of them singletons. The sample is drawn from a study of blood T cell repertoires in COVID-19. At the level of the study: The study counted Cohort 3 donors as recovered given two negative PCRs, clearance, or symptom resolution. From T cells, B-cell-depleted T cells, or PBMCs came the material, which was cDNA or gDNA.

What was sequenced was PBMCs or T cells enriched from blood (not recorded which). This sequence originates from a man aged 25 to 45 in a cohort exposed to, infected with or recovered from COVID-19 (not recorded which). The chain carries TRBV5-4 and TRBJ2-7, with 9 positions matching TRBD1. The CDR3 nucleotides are TGTGCCAGCAGCTACTCCCTTTCACAGGGGGCGAGATACGAGCAGTACTTC. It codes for CASSYSLSQGARYEQYF.